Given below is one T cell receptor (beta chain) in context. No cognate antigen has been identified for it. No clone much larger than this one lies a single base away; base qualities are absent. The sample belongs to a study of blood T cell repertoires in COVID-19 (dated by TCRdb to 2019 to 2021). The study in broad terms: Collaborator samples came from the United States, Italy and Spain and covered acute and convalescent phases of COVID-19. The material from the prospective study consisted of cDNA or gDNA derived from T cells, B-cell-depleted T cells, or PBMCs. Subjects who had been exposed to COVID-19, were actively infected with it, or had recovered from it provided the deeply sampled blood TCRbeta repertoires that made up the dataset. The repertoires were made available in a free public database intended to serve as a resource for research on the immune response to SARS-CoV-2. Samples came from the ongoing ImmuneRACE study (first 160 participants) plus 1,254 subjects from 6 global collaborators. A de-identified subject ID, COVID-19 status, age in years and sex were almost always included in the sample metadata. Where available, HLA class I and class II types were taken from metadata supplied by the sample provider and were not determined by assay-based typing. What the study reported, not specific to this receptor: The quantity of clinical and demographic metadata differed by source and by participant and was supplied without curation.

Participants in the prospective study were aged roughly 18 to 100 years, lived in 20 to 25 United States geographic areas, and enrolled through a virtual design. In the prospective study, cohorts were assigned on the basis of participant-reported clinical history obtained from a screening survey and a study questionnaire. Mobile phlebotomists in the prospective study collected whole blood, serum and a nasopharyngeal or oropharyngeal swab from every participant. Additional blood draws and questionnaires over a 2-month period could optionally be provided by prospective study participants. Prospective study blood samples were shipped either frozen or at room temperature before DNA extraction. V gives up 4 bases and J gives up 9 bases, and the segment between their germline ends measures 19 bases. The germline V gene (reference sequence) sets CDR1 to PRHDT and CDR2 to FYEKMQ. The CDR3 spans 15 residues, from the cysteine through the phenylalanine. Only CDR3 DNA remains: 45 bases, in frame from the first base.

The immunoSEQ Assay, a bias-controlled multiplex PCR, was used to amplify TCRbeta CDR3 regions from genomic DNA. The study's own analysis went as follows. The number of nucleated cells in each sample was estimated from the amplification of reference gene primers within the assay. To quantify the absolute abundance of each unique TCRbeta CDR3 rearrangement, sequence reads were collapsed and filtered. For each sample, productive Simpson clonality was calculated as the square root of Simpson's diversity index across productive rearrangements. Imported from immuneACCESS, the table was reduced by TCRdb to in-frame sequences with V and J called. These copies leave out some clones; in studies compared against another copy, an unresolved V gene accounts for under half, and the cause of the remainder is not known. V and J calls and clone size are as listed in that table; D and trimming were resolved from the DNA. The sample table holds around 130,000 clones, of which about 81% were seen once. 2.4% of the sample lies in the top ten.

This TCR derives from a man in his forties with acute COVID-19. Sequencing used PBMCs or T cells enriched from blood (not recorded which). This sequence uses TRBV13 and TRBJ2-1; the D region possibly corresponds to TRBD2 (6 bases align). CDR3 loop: CASSSRTDYYGEQFF. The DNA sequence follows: TGTGCCAGCAGCTCGCGGACGGACTACTATGGTGAGCAGTTCTTC.